This is a list of T cell receptor beta chains from one sample in a study of beta chain features in type 1 diabetes. Sequencing used immunoSEQ multiplex PCR; TCRdb keeps in-frame clones, though not all of them. The sample records tens of thousands of clones, 50% being singletons. Material: stem cell memory CD4+ T cells from blood. These receptors all come from a woman in her 30s in good health. Each CDR3 is given with its conserved first and last residue. Each record gives: clone size, J gene, V gene, D gene, CDR3 protein, CDR3 DNA. The D gene is left open where the match is weak. Expanded clones get a size class; other rows say once, few or many, or leave the size out.

clone size: NA
J gene: TRBJ1-2
V gene: TRBV25-1
D gene: NA
CDR3 protein: CASSKGATNYGYTF
CDR3 DNA: TGTGCCAGCAGCAAGGGAGCCACTAACTATGGCTACACCTTC

clone size: NA
J gene: TRBJ2-1
V gene: TRBV2
D gene: NA
CDR3 protein: CASSVLDSYNEQFF
CDR3 DNA: TGTGCCAGCAGTGTCCTGGACAGTTACAATGAGCAGTTCTTC

clone size: NA
J gene: TRBJ2-5
V gene: TRBV6-5
D gene: TRBD1
CDR3 protein: CASSYRTGTEETQYF
CDR3 DNA: TGTGCCAGCAGTTACAGGACAGGGACGGAAGAGACCCAGTACTTC

clone size: few
J gene: TRBJ2-7
V gene: TRBV4-3
D gene: NA
CDR3 protein: CASSQDLGQLSYEQYF
CDR3 DNA: TGCGCCAGCAGCCAAGATCTAGGACAGTTGTCCTACGAGCAGTACTTC

clone size: NA
J gene: TRBJ2-3
V gene: TRBV30
D gene: TRBD2
CDR3 protein: CAWTGGLAGGRTQYF
CDR3 DNA: TGTGCCTGGACGGGGGGACTAGCGGGAGGACGTACGCAGTATTTT

clone size: NA
J gene: TRBJ1-5
V gene: TRBV2
D gene: TRBD1
CDR3 protein: CASTTGTVNQPQHF
CDR3 DNA: TGTGCCAGCACCACCGGGACAGTCAATCAGCCCCAGCATTTT

clone size: NA
J gene: TRBJ2-1
V gene: TRBV2
D gene: NA
CDR3 protein: CAGAGGRAPNEQFF
CDR3 DNA: TGTGCCGGGGCAGGCGGCAGGGCTCCGAATGAGCAGTTCTTC

clone size: NA
J gene: TRBJ1-5
V gene: TRBV10-3
D gene: TRBD1
CDR3 protein: CAITGQENQPQHF
CDR3 DNA: TGTGCCATCACCGGACAGGAGAATCAGCCCCAGCATTTT

clone size: NA
J gene: TRBJ2-7
V gene: TRBV5-4
D gene: TRBD2
CDR3 protein: CASSLLAGSSYEQYF
CDR3 DNA: TGTGCCAGCAGCCTACTAGCGGGGAGCTCCTACGAGCAGTACTTC

clone size: NA
J gene: TRBJ2-5
V gene: TRBV7-2
D gene: NA
CDR3 protein: CASSLDRAQETQYF
CDR3 DNA: TGTGCCAGCAGCTTAGACAGGGCCCAAGAGACCCAGTACTTC

clone size: NA
J gene: TRBJ2-7
V gene: TRBV4-3
D gene: TRBD1
CDR3 protein: CASSSGQEGNEQYF
CDR3 DNA: TGCGCCAGCAGCTCGGGACAGGAGGGAAACGAGCAGTACTTC

clone size: NA
J gene: TRBJ2-1
V gene: TRBV28
D gene: TRBD2
CDR3 protein: CASYRGSSNEQFF
CDR3 DNA: TGTGCCAGTTATCGCGGGAGTAGCAATGAGCAGTTCTTC

clone size: few
J gene: TRBJ2-2
V gene: TRBV5-1
D gene: TRBD2
CDR3 protein: CASSLVTGGSTGELFF
CDR3 DNA: TGCGCCAGCAGCTTGGTGACGGGAGGTTCCACCGGGGAGCTGTTTTTT

clone size: NA
J gene: TRBJ2-1
V gene: TRBV7-9
D gene: TRBD2
CDR3 protein: CASSSASGMVGEQFF
CDR3 DNA: TGTGCCAGCAGCTCGGCTAGCGGGATGGTAGGTGAGCAGTTCTTC

clone size: NA
J gene: TRBJ1-1
V gene: TRBV5-1
D gene: TRBD1
CDR3 protein: CASSWGQGALTEAFF
CDR3 DNA: TGCGCCAGCAGCTGGGGACAGGGGGCGCTTACTGAAGCTTTCTTT

clone size: NA
J gene: TRBJ2-1
V gene: TRBV11-3
D gene: TRBD2
CDR3 protein: CASSPRTSSGRRNEQFF
CDR3 DNA: TGTGCCAGCAGCCCACGGACGTCGAGCGGGAGGCGGAATGAGCAGTTCTTC

clone size: NA
J gene: TRBJ2-1
V gene: TRBV27
D gene: NA
CDR3 protein: CASSLSEQSSYNEQFF
CDR3 DNA: TGTGCCAGCAGTTTATCAGAACAGAGCTCCTACAATGAGCAGTTCTTC

clone size: NA
J gene: TRBJ2-1
V gene: TRBV6-6
D gene: TRBD1
CDR3 protein: CASSYSRDRGDEQFF
CDR3 DNA: TGTGCCAGCAGTTACTCGAGGGACAGGGGCGATGAGCAGTTCTTC

clone size: few
J gene: TRBJ2-3
V gene: TRBV18
D gene: NA
CDR3 protein: CASSPTRADTQYF
CDR3 DNA: TGTGCCAGCTCACCCACTAGGGCAGATACGCAGTATTTT

clone size: NA
J gene: TRBJ1-4
V gene: TRBV7-9
D gene: NA
CDR3 protein: CASSSSGRANEKLFF
CDR3 DNA: TGTGCCAGCAGCTCATCGGGGAGGGCTAATGAAAAACTGTTTTTT

clone size: NA
J gene: TRBJ2-2
V gene: TRBV5-1
D gene: NA
CDR3 protein: CASTWTVSGTGELFF
CDR3 DNA: TGCGCCAGCACCTGGACAGTCTCAGGTACCGGGGAGCTGTTTTTT

clone size: NA
J gene: TRBJ1-2
V gene: TRBV30
D gene: NA
CDR3 protein: CAWSVTRVGYTF
CDR3 DNA: TGTGCCTGGAGTGTAACCAGGGTTGGCTACACCTTC

clone size: NA
J gene: TRBJ2-5
V gene: TRBV11-2
D gene: TRBD1
CDR3 protein: CASSPDRAETQYF
CDR3 DNA: TGTGCCAGCAGCCCGGACAGGGCAGAGACCCAGTACTTC

clone size: NA
J gene: TRBJ1-2
V gene: TRBV18
D gene: NA
CDR3 protein: CASSPPGVNYGYTF
CDR3 DNA: TGTGCCAGCTCTCCCCCGGGGGTAAACTATGGCTACACCTTC

clone size: NA
J gene: TRBJ1-1
V gene: TRBV5-1
D gene: NA
CDR3 protein: CASSSKEARDSTEAFF
CDR3 DNA: TGCGCCAGCAGCTCCAAAGAGGCACGGGATTCCACTGAAGCTTTCTTT

clone size: few
J gene: TRBJ2-1
V gene: TRBV7-9
D gene: NA
CDR3 protein: CASSLAGRVNEQFF
CDR3 DNA: TGTGCCAGCAGCTTAGCGGGCAGGGTCAATGAGCAGTTCTTC

clone size: NA
J gene: TRBJ2-1
V gene: TRBV11-3
D gene: TRBD2
CDR3 protein: CASSLAWPSGKNEQFF
CDR3 DNA: TGTGCCAGCAGCTTAGCATGGCCTAGCGGTAAAAATGAGCAGTTCTTC

clone size: few
J gene: TRBJ2-7
V gene: TRBV5-1
D gene: NA
CDR3 protein: CASSSDGAYEQYF
CDR3 DNA: TGCGCCAGCAGCTCGGACGGGGCCTACGAGCAGTACTTC

clone size: NA
J gene: TRBJ2-7
V gene: TRBV30
D gene: TRBD1
CDR3 protein: CAWRDRFRSYEQYF
CDR3 DNA: TGTGCCTGGAGGGACAGGTTTCGCTCCTACGAGCAGTACTTC

clone size: NA
J gene: TRBJ2-1
V gene: TRBV4-2
D gene: TRBD1
CDR3 protein: CASSLGGTGDYNEQFF
CDR3 DNA: TGTGCCAGCAGCCTAGGAGGGACAGGTGATTACAATGAGCAGTTCTTC

clone size: NA
J gene: TRBJ2-1
V gene: TRBV7-3
D gene: TRBD1
CDR3 protein: CASSPRTGGNRIF
CDR3 DNA: TGTGCCAGCAGCCCGAGGACAGGGGGCAATCGGATCTTC

clone size: NA
J gene: TRBJ1-1
V gene: TRBV9
D gene: NA
CDR3 protein: CASSGNGVGEAFF
CDR3 DNA: TGTGCCAGCAGCGGAAACGGGGTCGGTGAAGCTTTCTTT

clone size: NA
J gene: TRBJ2-1
V gene: TRBV2
D gene: TRBD2
CDR3 protein: CASSLKLAGPGSEQFF
CDR3 DNA: TGTGCCAGCAGTCTGAAACTAGCGGGACCCGGGAGTGAGCAGTTCTTC

clone size: NA
J gene: TRBJ2-1
V gene: TRBV2
D gene: TRBD2
CDR3 protein: CAGRTSGYNEQFF
CDR3 DNA: TGTGCCGGTAGGACTAGCGGGTACAATGAGCAGTTCTTC

clone size: NA
J gene: TRBJ2-7
V gene: TRBV30
D gene: NA
CDR3 protein: CAWSTDSEQYF
CDR3 DNA: TGTGCCTGGAGTACCGATAGCGAGCAGTACTTC

clone size: NA
J gene: TRBJ2-7
V gene: TRBV5-4
D gene: TRBD2
CDR3 protein: CASSQVKGRVSYEQYF
CDR3 DNA: TGCGCCAGCAGCCAAGTAAAGGGGAGGGTTTCGTACGAGCAGTACTTC

clone size: few
J gene: TRBJ1-2
V gene: TRBV6-5
D gene: TRBD1
CDR3 protein: CASSYGVGQDNYGYTF
CDR3 DNA: TGTGCCAGCAGTTACGGGGTCGGACAGGATAACTATGGCTACACCTTC

clone size: NA
J gene: TRBJ2-7
V gene: TRBV28
D gene: NA
CDR3 protein: CASSLAPGEQYF
CDR3 DNA: TGTGCCAGCAGTTTAGCTCCAGGCGAGCAGTACTTC

clone size: few
J gene: TRBJ2-7
V gene: TRBV18
D gene: NA
CDR3 protein: CASSPRQGKSYEQYF
CDR3 DNA: TGTGCCAGCTCACCGCGGCAGGGGAAGAGCTACGAGCAGTACTTC

clone size: few
J gene: TRBJ2-7
V gene: TRBV2
D gene: TRBD1
CDR3 protein: CASRGTGAHTYEQYF
CDR3 DNA: TGTGCCAGCAGGGGTACAGGGGCGCATACTTACGAGCAGTACTTC

clone size: NA
J gene: TRBJ1-1
V gene: TRBV29-1
D gene: NA
CDR3 protein: CSVEVWQGQAFF
CDR3 DNA: TGCAGCGTTGAGGTCTGGCAGGGCCAAGCTTTCTTT

clone size: NA
J gene: TRBJ2-7
V gene: TRBV19
D gene: TRBD1
CDR3 protein: CASRERGLRAYEQYF
CDR3 DNA: TGTGCCAGTAGGGAGAGGGGGCTCCGTGCCTACGAGCAGTACTTC

clone size: few
J gene: TRBJ2-1
V gene: TRBV27
D gene: NA
CDR3 protein: CASSLTGGAYNEQFF
CDR3 DNA: TGTGCCAGCAGTTTAACAGGTGGGGCGTACAATGAGCAGTTCTTC

clone size: NA
J gene: TRBJ2-5
V gene: TRBV21-1
D gene: NA
CDR3 protein: CASSKDPVPAQYF
CDR3 DNA: TGTGCCAGCAGCAAAGACCCAGTACCCGCCCAGTACTTC

clone size: NA
J gene: TRBJ2-7
V gene: TRBV5-1
D gene: NA
CDR3 protein: CASRLLRGGSYEQYF
CDR3 DNA: TGCGCCAGCAGACTTCTACGAGGCGGATCCTACGAGCAGTACTTC

clone size: few
J gene: TRBJ1-1
V gene: TRBV18
D gene: NA
CDR3 protein: CASSPQPGNTEAFF
CDR3 DNA: TGTGCCAGCTCACCTCAGCCGGGGAACACTGAAGCTTTCTTT

clone size: few
J gene: TRBJ2-1
V gene: TRBV6-6
D gene: NA
CDR3 protein: CASTNGAPAYNEQFF
CDR3 DNA: TGTGCCAGCACAAACGGAGCCCCGGCGTACAATGAGCAGTTCTTC

clone size: few
J gene: TRBJ2-5
V gene: TRBV4-1
D gene: NA
CDR3 protein: CASSQWSGETQYF
CDR3 DNA: TGCGCCAGCAGCCAATGGAGTGGAGAGACCCAGTACTTC

clone size: NA
J gene: TRBJ2-1
V gene: TRBV7-2
D gene: TRBD1
CDR3 protein: CASSPGQGLVGSYNEQFF
CDR3 DNA: TGTGCCAGCAGCCCGGGACAGGGGTTAGTTGGCTCCTACAATGAGCAGTTCTTC

clone size: NA
J gene: TRBJ1-1
V gene: TRBV9
D gene: NA
CDR3 protein: CASSVDWGGYTEAFF
CDR3 DNA: TGTGCCAGCAGCGTAGATTGGGGGGGATACACTGAAGCTTTCTTT

clone size: NA
J gene: TRBJ1-1
V gene: TRBV10-3
D gene: NA
CDR3 protein: CAIRPLDSLNTEAFF
CDR3 DNA: TGTGCCATCAGGCCCCTAGACAGTCTGAACACTGAAGCTTTCTTT

clone size: NA
J gene: TRBJ2-7
V gene: TRBV4-2
D gene: NA
CDR3 protein: CASSQDYRAYEQYF
CDR3 DNA: TGTGCCAGCAGCCAAGATTACAGGGCCTACGAGCAGTACTTC

clone size: few
J gene: TRBJ2-1
V gene: TRBV10-3
D gene: NA
CDR3 protein: CAISEGQGGSYNEQFF
CDR3 DNA: TGTGCCATCAGTGAGGGGCAGGGGGGATCATACAATGAGCAGTTCTTC

clone size: few
J gene: TRBJ1-3
V gene: TRBV7-9
D gene: TRBD1
CDR3 protein: CASSWTGASFEISGNTIYF
CDR3 DNA: TGTGCCAGCAGTTGGACAGGAGCCTCTTTCGAAATCTCTGGAAACACCATATATTTT

clone size: few
J gene: TRBJ2-1
V gene: TRBV7-2
D gene: NA
CDR3 protein: CASSLGANGFNEQFF
CDR3 DNA: TGTGCCAGCAGCTTAGGGGCTAACGGTTTTAATGAGCAGTTCTTC